This entry lists 5 T cell receptor beta chains sequenced from one sample in a study of shared clonotypes between healthy human individuals (dated by TCRdb to the early 2020s). Library preparation used the immunoSEQ multiplex PCR assay. Drawn from immuneACCESS, this table holds only the in-frame rearrangements with V and J called that TCRdb kept. Clones are partly lost; checked studies trace under half to an unresolved V gene and leave the rest unexplained. The table for this sample lists millions of clones; around 90% of them were counted only once. The ten most abundant clones make up roughly 0.14% of the sample. The sample taken for sequencing was naive CD4+ T cells sorted from blood. The meaning of the sample's cell subset or site label: CD45RA+ positively selected. The receptors come from a man younger than 35 in good health.

The chain links TRBV25-1 to TRBJ2-5; no firm D call. CDR3 length: 12 residues. The V gene lost 6 bases and the J gene lost 4 bases, with 9 bases spanning the gap. Germline CDR1 is MGHDK and CDR2 is SYGVNS. The CDR3 DNA reads as TGTGCCAGCAGCGGAAATGGAGAGACCCAGTACTTC. This translates into CASSGNGETQYF.

The chain joins TRBV28 to TRBJ2-4; TRBD1 matches 9 bases. CDR1 is MDHEN and CDR2 is SYDVKM in the germline V gene. The CDR3 length is 18 residues. The V and J ends lost 3 bases and 1 base, in that order; junction bases with no gene match: 10. CDR3 sequence reads: CASSFWGTGPGAKNIQYF. DNA of the CDR3: TGTGCCAGCAGTTTCTGGGGGACAGGGCCCGGGGCCAAAAACATTCAGTACTTC. Drawing the rest from reference TRBV28 and TRBJ2-4, the complete variable domain is DVKVTQSSRYLVKRTGEKVFLECVQDMDHENMFWYRQDPGLGLRLIYFSYDVKMKEKGDIPEGYSVSREKKERFSLILESASTNQTSMYLCASSFWGTGPGAKNIQYFGAGTRLSVL.

This sequence joins TRBV7-9 and TRBJ1-1; TRBD1 matches 11 bases. The CDR3 loop spans 18 amino acids. Losses at the gene ends were 1 base for V and 3 bases for J; bases not matched to a gene: 10. In germline, CDR1 is SEHNR, CDR2 FQNEAQ (reference sequence). The CDR3 sequence is CASSLGPPRGQGDTEAFF. The CDR3 coding sequence is TGTGCCAGCAGCTTAGGCCCGCCAAGGGGACAGGGGGACACTGAAGCTTTCTTT.

Worth noting for this clone: Other DNA sequences in the sample encode the same CDR3. V gene TRBV5-4 combines with J gene TRBJ1-1; TRBD1 is a possible D gene (6 bases). This CDR3 spans 14 amino acids. CDR1 and CDR2 (germline): SGHNT, YYREEE (reference sequence). V was pared by 3 bases and J by 3 bases, with 12 bases between. CDR3 nucleotides: TGTGCCAGCAGCTCCAGAGGGGGGGACACTGAAGCTTTCTTT. This codes for CASSSRGGDTEAFF.

In this sample, this clone turned up once. The V gene is TRBV21-1, the J gene TRBJ2-1. TRBV21-1 is reported as a pseudogene. The CDR3 sequence is 16 residues long. CDR3 nucleotides: TGTGCCAGCAGAAAAGGGCCAGGGGAGGTCTTCAATGAGCAGTTCTTC. Amino acids: CASRKGPGEVFNEQFF.